These 28 T cell receptor beta chains share one sample of origin, sequenced in a study of T cell changes during pregnancy in multiple sclerosis. Repertoires were generated with immunoSEQ multiplex PCR, while TCRdb's copy carries only in-frame clones and drops some. The sample lists some 74,000 clones; almost 95% were seen once. The sequencing here drew on peripheral blood, taken before pregnancy. The receptors come from a female donor with multiple sclerosis, enrolled in a pregnancy study.

The chain couples TRBV27 to TRBJ2-1, with 14 positions matching TRBD2. Germline V gene sequence: CDR1 MNHEY, CDR2 SMNVEV (reference sequence). The CDR3 is made up of 17 amino acids. V was clipped by 5 bases and J by 7 bases; unmatched bases: 10. Written as DNA, the CDR3 is TGTGCCAGCAGTCCCCCCCGACTAGCGGGAGGGCTTAATGAGCAGTTCTTC. This translates into CASSPPRLAGGLNEQFF.

This rearrangement joins TRBV25-1 to TRBJ1-1; D is possibly TRBD1 (6 bases). The CDR3 runs to 11 residues. The V gene lost 7 bases and the J gene lost 5 bases, with 8 bases spanning the gap. Per germline, CDR1 MGHDK and CDR2 SYGVNS. The CDR3 is CASKRGTEAFF. The CDR3 DNA is TGTGCCAGCAAAAGGGGGACTGAAGCTTTCTTT. Drawing the rest from reference TRBV25-1 and TRBJ1-1, the complete variable domain is EADIYQTPRYLVIGTGKKITLECSQTMGHDKMYWYQQDPGMELHLIHYSYGVNSTEKGDLSSESTVSRIRTEHFPLTLESARPSHTSQYLCASKRGTEAFFGQGTRLTVV.

This clone was recorded only once. The V and J genes are TRBV7-6 and TRBJ2-7; 8 bases match TRBD2. Unmatched junction bases numbered 5, after V lost 1 base and J lost 0 bases. Germline V CDR1 and CDR2: SGHVS, FNYEAQ. The CDR3 runs to 16 residues. As DNA, the CDR3 is TGTGCCAGCAGCTTAGGAATAGCGGGGAGCTCCTACGAGCAGTACTTC. This codes for CASSLGIAGSSYEQYF. The full variable domain, its missing parts supplied by reference TRBV7-6 and TRBJ2-7, is GAGVSQSPRYKVTKRGQDVALRCDPISGHVSLYWYRQALGQGPEFLTYFNYEAQQDKSGLPNDRFSAERPEGSISTLTIQRTEQRDSAMYRCASSLGIAGSSYEQYFGPGTRLTVT.

The chain joins TRBV28 to TRBJ2-7; a weak D match, TRBD1 (5 bases). The germline V and J ends were trimmed by 6 bases and 0 bases, with 9 bases remaining between them. This CDR3 has 13 residues. The germline V gene has CDR1 MDHEN and CDR2 SYDVKM. The CDR3 nucleotides read TGTGCCAGCAGAGGGGCCAGCTCCTACGAGCAGTACTTC. This gives the protein CASRGASSYEQYF.

CDR3 residues: CASSFRGQGSSYEQYF. CDR3 bases: TGTGCCAGTAGTTTCCGCGGACAGGGGAGCTCCTACGAGCAGTACTTC. V is TRBV19 and J is TRBJ2-7; 9 nucleotides match TRBD1. V lost 5 bases and J lost 0; bases outside the gene matches: 8. This CDR3 spans 16 amino acids. Germline V gene sequence: CDR1 LNHDA, CDR2 SQIVND (reference sequence).

This rearrangement joins TRBV29-1 to TRBJ1-2; D is perhaps TRBD1 (5 bases). Germline CDR1 SQVTM, CDR2 ANQGSEA. Trimming pared 4 bases from V and 7 bases from J, leaving 13 bases between. This CDR3 spans 12 amino acids. CDR3 nucleotides: TGCAGCGTTGTCTTGGGGCTGGCTGGCTACACCTTC. It yields the protein CSVVLGLAGYTF.

This chain connects TRBV14 to TRBJ2-5; no reliable D call. Germline-derived CDR1 and CDR2 are SGHDN and FVKESK. V lost 0 bases and J lost 0, with 8 bases in between. CDR3 length: 15 amino acids. CDR3 loop: CASSQDRQNQETQYF. For the CDR3, the DNA is TGTGCCAGCAGCCAAGACAGACAAAACCAAGAGACCCAGTACTTC.

V gene TRBV29-1 combines with J gene TRBJ1-1; D is ambiguous. V dropped 6 bases and J dropped 5 bases, with 13 bases sitting between them. Germline-derived CDR1 and CDR2 are SQVTM and ANQGSEA. This CDR3 has 12 residues. Here the CDR3 DNA reads TGCAGCGTACACCTAGCTCGGACTGAAGCTTTCTTT. It is translated as CSVHLARTEAFF.

The CDR3 DNA reads TGTGCCAGCAGTCTAGACGGGGCACTAGCGGGAGGAAACTACGAGCAGTACTTC. Amino acids: CASSLDGALAGGNYEQYF. V gene TRBV7-2 combines with J gene TRBJ2-7, with 12 bases matching TRBD2. The trim removed 6 bases at V and 3 bases at J, leaving 15 bases unmatched. Germline CDR1 and CDR2: SGHTA and FQGNSA. CDR3 length equals 18 residues.

The chain carries TRBV12-5 and TRBJ2-7, with D tentatively TRBD1 (6 bases). CDR3 size: 15 residues. Trimming stripped 2 bases from V and 2 bases from J, with 13 bases between. Germline V gene data show CDR1 as LGHNT and CDR2 as FRNRAP. The CDR3 is CASGLTGYLTYEQYF. The CDR3 nucleotides are TGTGCTAGTGGTTTGACAGGGTATCTCACCTACGAGCAGTACTTC. Full variable domain (missing parts from reference TRBV12-5 and TRBJ2-7): DARVTQTPRHKVTEMGQEVTMRCQPILGHNTVFWYRQTMMQGLELLAYFRNRAPLDDSGMPKDRFSAEMPDATLATLKIQPSEPRDSAVYFCASGLTGYLTYEQYFGPGTRLTVT.

This sequence joins TRBV5-6 and TRBJ2-1; no clear D gene. Deletions cut 6 bases from V and 13 bases from J, with 14 bases between. The CDR3 has 11 amino acids. Germline values: CDR1 SGHDT, CDR2 YYEEEE. DNA for the CDR3: TGTGCCAGCACCTCTATTGGTGGTCAGTTCTTC. Amino acids: CASTSIGGQFF. The full variable domain, in which reference TRBV5-6 and TRBJ2-1 provide the parts outside the CDR3, is DAGVTQSPTHLIKTRGQQVTLRCSPKSGHDTVSWYQQALGQGPQFIFQYYEEEERQRGNFPDRFSGHQFPNYSSELNVNALLLGDSALYLCASTSIGGQFFGPGTRLTVL.

The rearrangement joins TRBV7-9 to TRBJ2-2; 9 nucleotides line up with TRBD1. V gave up 5 bases and J gave up 5 bases; unmatched junction bases: 3. Per the germline V gene, CDR1 is SEHNR and CDR2 is FQNEAQ (reference sequence). The CDR3 covers 14 residues. The CDR3 loop reads CASSDRGWTGELFF. In DNA form, the CDR3 reads TGTGCCAGCAGCGACAGGGGGTGGACCGGGGAGCTGTTTTTT.

The chain recombines TRBV5-6 with TRBJ2-7, with TRBD1 as a possible D gene (6 bases). Germline loops: CDR1 SGHDT, CDR2 YYEEEE. The CDR3 totals 12 residues. V shed 4 bases and J shed 12 bases, with 17 bases lying between them. This chain's CDR3 is CASSREQGYRYF. The CDR3 DNA follows: TGTGCCAGCAGCCGCGAGCAGGGGTATCGGTACTTC.

This chain connects TRBV27 to TRBJ2-7; possibly TRBD1 for D (6 bases). Trimming pared 5 bases from V and 3 bases from J, leaving 20 bases between. The length of the CDR3 is 16 residues. In germline, CDR1 is MNHEY, CDR2 SMNVEV (reference sequence). The DNA for the CDR3 is TGTGCCAGCAGTCCGGACCGACAGGTGACCTACTACGAGCAGTACTTC. Its translation: CASSPDRQVTYYEQYF.

This chain connects TRBV18 to TRBJ2-7, with 8 bases that match TRBD1. The CDR3 is 15 residues long. Germline V gene lookup returns CDR1 KGHSH and CDR2 LQKENI. V lost 0 bases, J lost 3 bases, and 4 bases stayed unmatched. The CDR3 nucleotides are TGTGCCAGCTCACCACCTTCACAGGGGGTCTACGAGCAGTACTTC. Translating it yields CASSPPSQGVYEQYF. Full variable domain (missing parts from reference TRBV18 and TRBJ2-7): NAGVMQNPRHLVRRRGQEARLRCSPMKGHSHVYWYRQLPEEGLKFMVYLQKENIIDESGMPKERFSAEFPKEGPSILRIQQVVRGDSAAYFCASSPPSQGVYEQYFGPGTRLTVT.

The V gene is TRBV7-3, the J gene TRBJ2-1, with no clear D. The CDR3 spans 13 residues. Per the germline V gene, CDR1 is SGHTA and CDR2 is FQGTGA. Trimming stripped 5 bases from V and 2 bases from J, with 7 bases between. CDR3 sequence (DNA): TGTGCCAGCAGCCTGTCGGCCTACAATGAGCAGTTCTTC. Its translation is CASSLSAYNEQFF.

The chain couples TRBV11-3 to TRBJ2-1, with D unclear. Trimming removed 1 base at V and 0 bases at J, with 10 bases between. The CDR3 consists of 16 residues. Germline V CDR1 and CDR2: SGHNT, YENEEA. CDR3 nucleotide sequence: TGTGCCAGCAGCTTAGTTAGTACGTACTCCTACAATGAGCAGTTCTTC. Residues: CASSLVSTYSYNEQFF.

The DNA of the CDR3 is TGTGCCAGCAGCGGACTAGGACAGGGTAACACTGAAGCTTTCTTT. It is translated as CASSGLGQGNTEAFF. The V call is TRBV14, the J call TRBJ1-1; the match to TRBD1 covers 8 bases. This CDR3 spans 15 amino acids. Germline V gene lookup returns CDR1 SGHDN and CDR2 FVKESK. With 5 bases clipped from V and 2 bases from J, the junction kept 7 bases outside the gene matches.

The CDR3 DNA follows: TGCGCCAGCAGCTTGGAACTAGCGGGAGGGCCAGGGGAGACCCAGTACTTC. It encodes CASSLELAGGPGETQYF. V is TRBV5-1 and J is TRBJ2-5; 13 nucleotides align to TRBD2. Germline trimming cut 0 bases from V and 5 bases from J; bases unmatched to any gene: 7. The CDR3 has 17 residues. The germline V gene has CDR1 SGHRS and CDR2 YFSETQ. The variable domain in full, with the rest retrieved from reference TRBV5-1 and TRBJ2-5, is KAGVTQTPRYLIKTRGQQVTLSCSPISGHRSVSWYQQTPGQGLQFLFEYFSETQRNKGNFPGRFSGRQFSNSRSEMNVSTLELGDSALYLCASSLELAGGPGETQYFGPGTRLLVL.

V and J are TRBV27 and TRBJ2-2; 14 nucleotides match TRBD2. The germline CDR1 and CDR2 sequences are MNHEY and SMNVEV (reference sequence). This CDR3 is built from 17 residues. J was trimmed by 3 bases and V by 3 bases; bases with no gene match: 3. The CDR3 DNA reads as TGTGCCAGCAGTTTCCCGGGACTAGCGGGAGACACCGGGGAGCTGTTTTTT. Translation gives CASSFPGLAGDTGELFF.

This clone was counted only a few times. The chain combines TRBV12-2 with TRBJ2-2; the table names TRBD2, a call not compared with the DNA. TRBV12-2 counts as a pseudogene. This CDR3 contains 15 residues. CDR3 bases: TGTGCAAGTCGCTTGCGGAGACTAGTTTGCGGGGAGCTGTTTTTT. Encoded protein: CASRLRRLVCGELFF.

V gene TRBV27 combines with J gene TRBJ2-5, with no clear D. This CDR3 spans 13 amino acids. Germline V gene lookup returns CDR1 MNHEY and CDR2 SMNVEV (reference sequence). Trimming cost V 5 bases and J 0 bases, with 7 bases left between them. Here the CDR3 DNA reads TGTGCCAGCAGTCCCCCCAACCAAGAGACCCAGTACTTC. Translating it yields CASSPPNQETQYF.

J is TRBJ2-3 and V is TRBV19; the match to TRBD1 covers 9 bases. Germline-derived CDR1 and CDR2 are LNHDA and SQIVND (reference sequence). The junction had 9 bases not matched to a gene; V was cut back by 7 bases and J by 4 bases. The CDR3 loop spans 15 amino acids. CDR3 in amino acids: CASKSGTGRPDTQYF. The DNA for the CDR3 is TGTGCCAGTAAATCCGGGACAGGGAGGCCAGATACGCAGTATTTT. The full variable domain, in which reference TRBV19 and TRBJ2-3 provide the parts outside the CDR3, is DGGITQSPKYLFRKEGQNVTLSCEQNLNHDAMYWYRQDPGQGLRLIYYSQIVNDFQKGDIAEGYSVSREKKESFPLTVTSAQKNPTAFYLCASKSGTGRPDTQYFGPGTRLTVL.

This sequence joins TRBV4-3 and TRBJ1-1, with 10 bases aligning to TRBD1. The CDR3 contains 14 residues. Germline V CDR1 and CDR2: LGHNA, YSLEER. Losses at the gene ends were 7 bases for V and 4 bases for J; bases not matched to a gene: 6. CDR3 region: CASTSDRGITEAFF. CDR3 nucleotide sequence: TGCGCCAGCACCTCGGACAGGGGGATCACTGAAGCTTTCTTT.

The chain recombines TRBV28 with TRBJ1-1; D is ambiguous. The germline CDR1 and CDR2 sequences are MDHEN and SYDVKM. Trimming took 8 bases from V and 0 from J, leaving 7 bases between them. This CDR3 contains 12 residues. The CDR3 region has the DNA TGTGCCAGCCGGGATTTGAACACTGAAGCTTTCTTT. Its protein product is CASRDLNTEAFF.

The chain combines TRBV5-4 with TRBJ2-1, with unresolved D. The CDR3 is 13 residues long. In germline, CDR1 is SGHNT, CDR2 YYREEE (reference sequence). V lost 0 bases and J lost 8, with 9 bases in between. The CDR3: CASSLVGGYEQFF. Here the CDR3 DNA reads TGTGCCAGCAGCTTGGTTGGCGGCTATGAGCAGTTCTTC.

The chain links TRBV4-3 to TRBJ1-2; 7 bases are shared with TRBD1. This CDR3 has 14 amino acids. V shed 1 base, J shed 5 bases, and the junction held 4 bases outside the gene matches. From germline, CDR1 is LGHNA and CDR2 YSLEER. The CDR3 sequence: CASSQGQGRYGYTF. For the CDR3, the DNA is TGCGCCAGCAGCCAAGGACAGGGAAGATATGGCTACACCTTC.

This sequence joins TRBV7-9 and TRBJ2-3; TRBD2 matches at 7 bases. The germline CDR1 and CDR2 sequences are SEHNR and FQNEAQ (reference sequence). CDR3 length: 14 amino acids. V lost 1 base, J lost 6 bases, and 4 bases stayed unmatched. The DNA of the CDR3 is TGTGCCAGCAGCTTAGAGTGGCGGGGGGATACGCAGTATTTT. Protein sequence: CASSLEWRGDTQYF. Drawing the rest from reference TRBV7-9 and TRBJ2-3, the complete variable domain is DTGVSQNPRHKITKRGQNVTFRCDPISEHNRLYWYRQTLGQGPEFLTYFQNEAQLEKSRLLSDRFSAERPKGSFSTLEIQRTEQGDSAMYLCASSLEWRGDTQYFGPGTRLTVL.